This TCR beta chain was captured by sequencing in a study of identical twins. Germline V gene lookup returns CDR1 SGHRS and CDR2 YFSETQ. V lost 6 bases, J lost 0 bases, and 9 bases lay in between. The CDR3 runs to 14 residues. Study results and limitations: Excess sharing between twins was weaker in beta out-of-frame sequences.

On this clonotype: What it binds is unknown.

MiXCR was run by TCRdb on the 5' RACE reads, yielding one entry per CDR3 protein. Of over 550,000 distinct CDR3 sequences detected, less than 9% appear once; the ten largest clones hold approximately 1.5%. This same sample was also taken into another study, of yellow fever vaccine responses in identical twins.

The source material was PBMCs. The origin of this receptor is a woman aged 18 to 35 in good health. This chain connects TRBV5-1 to TRBJ2-2; D not resolved. The DNA of the CDR3 is TGCGCCAGCATGAGGTTCCCGAACACCGGGGAGCTGTTTTTT. Amino acids: CASMRFPNTGELFF.